The entry below describes one T cell receptor (beta chain). Data came from immunoSEQ multiplex PCR; TCRdb stores just in-frame clones and leaves some out. This repertoire shows about 430,000 clones, around nine tenths found once; its top ten account for approximately 1.3%. The sample belongs to a study of blood T cell repertoires in COVID-19. CDR3 length equals 17 residues. J lost 2 bases, V lost 9 bases, and 15 bases had no gene match. Germline lookup yields CDR1 LNHDA and CDR2 SQIVND (reference sequence). The age range of participants was about 18 to 90 years, with residence in under 25 US areas. The J gene is TRBJ2-7, the V gene TRBV19; TRBD1 matches 11 bases. The material sequenced was PBMCs or T cells enriched from blood (not recorded which). This TCR was recovered from a woman younger than 35 who had been exposed to COVID-19. The CDR3 DNA sequence: TGTGCCAGCTCTCCAAGTGGGACAGGGGGAAAGGCCTACGAGCAGTACTTC. It is translated as CASSPSGTGGKAYEQYF.